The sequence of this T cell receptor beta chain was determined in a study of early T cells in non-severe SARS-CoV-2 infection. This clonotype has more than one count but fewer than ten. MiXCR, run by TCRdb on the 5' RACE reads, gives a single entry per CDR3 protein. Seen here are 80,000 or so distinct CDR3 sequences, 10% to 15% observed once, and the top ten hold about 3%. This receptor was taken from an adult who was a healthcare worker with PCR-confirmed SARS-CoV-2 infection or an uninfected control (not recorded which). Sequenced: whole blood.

CDR3 amino acids: CASRLGTYNEQFF. CDR3 bases: TGTGCCAGCAGACTAGGGACCTACAATGAGCAGTTCTTC. The J gene is TRBJ2-1, the V gene TRBV2; perhaps TRBD2 as D (5 bases). Looked up from germline, CDR1 is SNHLY and CDR2 is FYNNEI. V gave up 6 bases and J gave up 2 bases, with 8 bases separating them. CDR3 size: 13 residues.